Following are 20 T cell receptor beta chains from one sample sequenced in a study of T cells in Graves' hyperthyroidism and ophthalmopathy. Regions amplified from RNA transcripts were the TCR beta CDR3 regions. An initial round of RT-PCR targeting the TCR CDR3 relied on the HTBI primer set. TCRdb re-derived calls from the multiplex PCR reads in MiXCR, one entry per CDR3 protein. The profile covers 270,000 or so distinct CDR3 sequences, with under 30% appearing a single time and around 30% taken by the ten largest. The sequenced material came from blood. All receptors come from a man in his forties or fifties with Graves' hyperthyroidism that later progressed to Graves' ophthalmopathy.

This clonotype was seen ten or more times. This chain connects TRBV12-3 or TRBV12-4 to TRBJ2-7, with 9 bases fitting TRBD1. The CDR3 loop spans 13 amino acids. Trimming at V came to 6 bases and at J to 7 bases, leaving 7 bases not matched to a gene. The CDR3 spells CASRGTGTWEQYF. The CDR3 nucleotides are TGTGCCAGCAGAGGGACAGGGACCTGGGAGCAGTACTTC.

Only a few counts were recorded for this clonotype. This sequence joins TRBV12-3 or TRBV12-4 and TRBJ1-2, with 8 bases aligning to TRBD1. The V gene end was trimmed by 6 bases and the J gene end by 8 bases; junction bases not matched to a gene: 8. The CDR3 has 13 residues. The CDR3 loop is CASRPTGAGGYTF. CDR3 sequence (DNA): TGTGCCAGCAGACCGACAGGGGCTGGCGGCTACACCTTC.

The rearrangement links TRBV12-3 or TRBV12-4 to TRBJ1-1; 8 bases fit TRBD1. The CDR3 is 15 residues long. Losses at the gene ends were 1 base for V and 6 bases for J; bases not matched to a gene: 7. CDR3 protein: CASSLGQGTGPEAFF. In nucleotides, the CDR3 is TGTGCCAGCAGTTTAGGACAGGGGACCGGCCCTGAAGCTTTCTTT.

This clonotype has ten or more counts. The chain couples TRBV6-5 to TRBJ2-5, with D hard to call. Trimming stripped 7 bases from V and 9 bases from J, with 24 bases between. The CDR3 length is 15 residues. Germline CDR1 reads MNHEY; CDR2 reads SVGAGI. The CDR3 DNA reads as TGTGCCAGCATCGGAAAAACCTGGAAATACTTGGCCCAGTACTTC. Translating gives CASIGKTWKYLAQYF.

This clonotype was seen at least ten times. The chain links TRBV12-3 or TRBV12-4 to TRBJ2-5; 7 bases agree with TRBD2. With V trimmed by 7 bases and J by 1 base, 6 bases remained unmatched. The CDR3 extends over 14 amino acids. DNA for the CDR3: TGTGCCAGCACCCAGGGACTACCCCAAGAGACCCAGTACTTC. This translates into CASTQGLPQETQYF.

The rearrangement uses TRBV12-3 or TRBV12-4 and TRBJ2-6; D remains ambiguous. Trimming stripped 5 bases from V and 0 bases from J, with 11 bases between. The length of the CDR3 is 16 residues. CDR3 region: CASSIFGRSGANVLTF. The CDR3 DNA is TGTGCCAGCAGTATCTTTGGGCGCTCTGGGGCCAACGTCCTGACTTTC.

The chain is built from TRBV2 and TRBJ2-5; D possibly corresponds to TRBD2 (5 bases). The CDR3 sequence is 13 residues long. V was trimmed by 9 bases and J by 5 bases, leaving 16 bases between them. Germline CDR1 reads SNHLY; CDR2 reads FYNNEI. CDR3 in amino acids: CASTRGPGETQYF. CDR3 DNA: TGTGCCAGTACCCGAGGGCCCGGGGAGACCCAGTACTTC. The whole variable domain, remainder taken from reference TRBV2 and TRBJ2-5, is EPEVTQTPSHQVTQMGQEVILRCVPISNHLYFYWYRQILGQKVEFLVSFYNNEISEKSEIFDDQFSVERPDGSNFTLKIRSTKLEDSAMYFCASTRGPGETQYFGPGTRLLVL.

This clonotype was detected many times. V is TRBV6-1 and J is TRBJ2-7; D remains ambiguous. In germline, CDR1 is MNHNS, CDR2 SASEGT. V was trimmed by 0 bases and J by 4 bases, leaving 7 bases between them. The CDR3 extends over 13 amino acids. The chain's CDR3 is CASSEALRYEQYF. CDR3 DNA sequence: TGTGCCAGCAGTGAAGCGCTTCGGTACGAGCAGTACTTC.

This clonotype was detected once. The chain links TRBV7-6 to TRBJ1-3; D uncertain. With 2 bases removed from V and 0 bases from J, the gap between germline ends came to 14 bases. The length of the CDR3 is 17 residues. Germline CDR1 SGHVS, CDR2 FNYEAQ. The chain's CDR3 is CASSLRVSVSSGNTIYF. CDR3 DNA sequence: TGTGCCAGCAGCTTAAGGGTTTCCGTAAGCTCTGGAAACACCATATATTTT.

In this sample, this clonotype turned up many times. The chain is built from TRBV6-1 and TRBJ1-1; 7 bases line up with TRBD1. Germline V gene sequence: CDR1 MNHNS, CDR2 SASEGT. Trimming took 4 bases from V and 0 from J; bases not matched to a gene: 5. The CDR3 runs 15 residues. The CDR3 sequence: CASSARQGMNTEAFF. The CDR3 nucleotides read TGTGCCAGCAGTGCCCGACAGGGCATGAACACTGAAGCTTTCTTT.

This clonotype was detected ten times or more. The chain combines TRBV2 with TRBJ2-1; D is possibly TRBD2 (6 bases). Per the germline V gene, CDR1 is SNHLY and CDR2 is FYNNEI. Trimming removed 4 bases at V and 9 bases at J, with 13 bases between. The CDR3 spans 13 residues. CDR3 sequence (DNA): TGTGCCAGCAGTGGCGAAAGCGGGCGTGAGCAGTTCTTC. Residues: CASSGESGREQFF.

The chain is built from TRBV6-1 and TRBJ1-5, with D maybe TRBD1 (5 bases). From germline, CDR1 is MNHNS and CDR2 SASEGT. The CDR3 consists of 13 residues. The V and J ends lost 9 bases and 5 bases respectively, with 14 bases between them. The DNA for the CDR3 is TGTGCCAGTAGCAGGGAGGTAGATCAGCCCCAGCATTTT. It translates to CASSREVDQPQHF.

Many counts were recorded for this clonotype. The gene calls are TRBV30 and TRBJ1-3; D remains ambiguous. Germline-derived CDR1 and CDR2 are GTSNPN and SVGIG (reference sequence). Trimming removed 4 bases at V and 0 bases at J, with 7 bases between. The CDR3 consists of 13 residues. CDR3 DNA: TGTGCCTGGACTCGGAACTCTGGAAACACCATATATTTT. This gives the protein CAWTRNSGNTIYF.

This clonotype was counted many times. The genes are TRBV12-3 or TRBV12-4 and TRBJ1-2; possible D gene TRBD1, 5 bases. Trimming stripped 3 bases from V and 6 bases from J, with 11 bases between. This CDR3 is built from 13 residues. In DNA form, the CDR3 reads TGTGCCAGCAGTTTCGCGGGGGTGAATGGCTACACCTTC. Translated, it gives CASSFAGVNGYTF.

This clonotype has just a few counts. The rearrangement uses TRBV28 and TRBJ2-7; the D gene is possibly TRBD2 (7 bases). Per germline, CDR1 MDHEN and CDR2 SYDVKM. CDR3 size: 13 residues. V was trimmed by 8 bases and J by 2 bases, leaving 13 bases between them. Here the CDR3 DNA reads TGTGCCAGCCCAAGGGGGGGAGCCTACGAGCAGTACTTC. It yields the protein CASPRGGAYEQYF.

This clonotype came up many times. The chain's CDR3 is CASSASGTPPQETQYF. The CDR3 DNA sequence: TGTGCCAGCAGTGCTTCAGGGACACCCCCACAAGAGACCCAGTACTTC. The chain uses TRBV28 and TRBJ2-5; possible D gene TRBD1, 6 bases. Trimming pared 5 bases from V and 2 bases from J, leaving 18 bases between. This CDR3 is built from 16 residues. Per germline, CDR1 MDHEN and CDR2 SYDVKM.

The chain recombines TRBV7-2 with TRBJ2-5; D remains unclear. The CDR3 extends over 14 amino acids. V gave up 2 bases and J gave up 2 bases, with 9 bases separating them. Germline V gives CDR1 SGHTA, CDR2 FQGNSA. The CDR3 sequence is CASSLRVIQETQYF. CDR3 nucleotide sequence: TGTGCCAGCAGCTTAAGGGTCATACAAGAGACCCAGTACTTC.

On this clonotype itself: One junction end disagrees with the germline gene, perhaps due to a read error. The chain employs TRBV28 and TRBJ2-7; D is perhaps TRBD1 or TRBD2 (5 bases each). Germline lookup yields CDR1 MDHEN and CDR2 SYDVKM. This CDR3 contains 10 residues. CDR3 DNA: TGCCTGGGGGTGGACTACGAGCAGTACTTC. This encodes CLGVDYEQYF.

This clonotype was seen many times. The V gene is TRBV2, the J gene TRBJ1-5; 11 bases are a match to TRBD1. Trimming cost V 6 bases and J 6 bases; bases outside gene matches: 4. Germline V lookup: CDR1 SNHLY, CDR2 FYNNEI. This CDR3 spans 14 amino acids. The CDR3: CASRGTGGIQPQHF. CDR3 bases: TGTGCCAGCAGGGGGACAGGGGGTATTCAGCCCCAGCATTTT.

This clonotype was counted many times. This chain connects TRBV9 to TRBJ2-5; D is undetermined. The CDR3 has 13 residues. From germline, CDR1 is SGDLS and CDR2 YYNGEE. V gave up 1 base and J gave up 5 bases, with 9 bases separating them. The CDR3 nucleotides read TGTGCCAGCAGCGTATCTGTTGGGGAGACCCAGTACTTC. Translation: CASSVSVGETQYF.